These 10 T cell receptor beta chains were sequenced from one sample in a study of T cells in Graves' hyperthyroidism and ophthalmopathy. From RNA transcripts, TCR beta CDR3 regions were amplified. First-round RT-PCR of the TCR CDR3 relied on the HTBI primer set. TCRdb analysed the multiplex PCR reads with MiXCR anew, one entry per CDR3 protein. The top ten clones hold approximately 8.4% of a sample with some 770,000 distinct CDR3 sequences, 15% to 20% of them seen once. Sequenced: blood. These receptors were collected from a man younger than 30 with Graves' hyperthyroidism.

This clonotype was detected a few times. The chain couples TRBV20-1 to TRBJ2-5; tentatively, D is TRBD1 or TRBD2 (5 bases each). Germline-derived CDR1 and CDR2 are DFQATT and SNEGSKA (reference sequence). V lost 6 bases and J 2 bases, leaving 19 bases between the germline ends. The CDR3 length is 15 residues. In nucleotides, the CDR3 is TGCAGTGCCCACTCTGGGGGAGAGGGGCAAGAGACCCAGTACTTC. It is translated as CSAHSGGEGQETQYF.

This clonotype was picked up many times. This sequence joins TRBV11-2 and TRBJ2-5, with D possibly being TRBD2 (5 bases). Germline V gene data show CDR1 as SGHAT and CDR2 as FQNNGV. The CDR3 consists of 14 residues. Trimming removed 4 bases from V and 4 bases from J, with 13 bases in between. For the CDR3, the DNA is TGTGCCAGCAGCTCGATGAAAGAGGGAGAGACCCAGTACTTC. Translating gives CASSSMKEGETQYF.

This chain uses TRBV15 with TRBJ1-4; D is ambiguous. V dropped 4 bases and J dropped 4 bases, with 10 bases sitting between them. CDR3 length equals 14 residues. Germline loops: CDR1 LNHNV, CDR2 YYDKDF (reference sequence). This chain's CDR3 is CATSNSRNNEKLFF. CDR3 DNA sequence: TGTGCCACCAGCAATAGCAGGAATAATGAAAAACTGTTTTTT.

This clonotype was counted at least ten times. The chain is built from TRBV2 and TRBJ2-3; possibly TRBD2 for D (6 bases). The CDR3 has 14 residues. Trimming took 4 bases from V and 5 from J, leaving 13 bases between them. The germline CDR1 and CDR2 sequences are SNHLY and FYNNEI. The chain's CDR3 is CASSAGEAGDTQYF. The CDR3 DNA reads as TGTGCCAGCAGTGCGGGAGAAGCGGGAGATACGCAGTATTTT.

This clonotype was recorded many times. The V and J genes are TRBV20-1 and TRBJ2-7; 11 positions match TRBD1. V shed 0 bases, J shed 2 bases, and the junction held 3 bases outside the gene matches. Germline CDR1 reads DFQATT; CDR2 reads SNEGSKA (reference sequence). CDR3 length equals 15 residues. CDR3 nucleotides: TGCAGTGCTAGAGATGGGACAGGGGGTACCTACGAGCAGTACTTC. This gives the protein CSARDGTGGTYEQYF.

The sample holds many counts of this clonotype. The chain uses TRBV24-1 and TRBJ2-2; TRBD1 might be the D (5 bases). The CDR3 runs to 13 residues. Trimming shortened V by 9 bases and J by 0 bases, and 7 bases separated the two germline ends. Germline V CDR1 and CDR2: KGHDR, SFDVKD. This CDR3 is CATVDTNTGELFF. The CDR3 DNA follows: TGTGCCACCGTGGACACGAACACCGGGGAGCTGTTTTTT.

The chain links TRBV7-9 to TRBJ2-1, with 9 bases lining up with TRBD2. Trimming took 4 bases from V and 10 from J; bases not matched to a gene: 2. From germline, CDR1 is SEHNR and CDR2 FQNEAQ (reference sequence). CDR3 size: 12 residues. DNA for the CDR3: TGTGCCAGCAGCTGGGCGGGGGGGGAGCAGTTCTTC. Protein product: CASSWAGGEQFF.

CDR3 sequence: CASSQAKGLIEQYF. As DNA, the CDR3 is TGTGCCAGCAGCCAAGCTAAGGGGCTAATCGAGCAGTACTTC. This chain joins TRBV7-2 and TRBJ2-7, with D possibly matching TRBD1 (5 bases). Trimming shortened V by 5 bases and J by 6 bases, and 17 bases separated the two germline ends. The CDR3 is 14 residues long. The germline gives CDR1 SGHTA, CDR2 FQGNSA.

The table lists this clonotype with many counts. J is TRBJ2-1 and V is TRBV11-2; TRBD2 is a possible D gene (6 bases). This CDR3 has 13 residues. CDR1 SGHAT and CDR2 FQNNGV come from the germline V gene. V was clipped by 3 bases and J by 13 bases, with 16 bases between them. Written as DNA, the CDR3 is TGTGCCAGCAGCTTTTCGACTAGGGTTTTCCAGTTCTTC. Translated: CASSFSTRVFQFF. The full variable domain, with the rest looked up from reference TRBV11-2 and TRBJ2-1, is EAGVAQSPRYKIIEKRQSVAFWCNPISGHATLYWYQQILGQGPKLLIQFQNNGVVDDSQLPKDRFSAERLKGVDSTLKIQPAKLEDSAVYLCASSFSTRVFQFFGPGTRLTVL.

There are many counts of this clonotype. The genes are TRBV7-3 and TRBJ2-2, with D perhaps TRBD1 or TRBD2 (5 bases each). Germline lookup yields CDR1 SGHTA and CDR2 FQGTGA. V lost 5 bases, J lost 4 bases, and 14 bases lay in between. The CDR3 length is 15 residues. The CDR3 is CASSPRAEGTGELFF. For the CDR3, the DNA is TGTGCCAGCAGCCCCAGGGCCGAGGGCACCGGGGAGCTGTTTTTT.